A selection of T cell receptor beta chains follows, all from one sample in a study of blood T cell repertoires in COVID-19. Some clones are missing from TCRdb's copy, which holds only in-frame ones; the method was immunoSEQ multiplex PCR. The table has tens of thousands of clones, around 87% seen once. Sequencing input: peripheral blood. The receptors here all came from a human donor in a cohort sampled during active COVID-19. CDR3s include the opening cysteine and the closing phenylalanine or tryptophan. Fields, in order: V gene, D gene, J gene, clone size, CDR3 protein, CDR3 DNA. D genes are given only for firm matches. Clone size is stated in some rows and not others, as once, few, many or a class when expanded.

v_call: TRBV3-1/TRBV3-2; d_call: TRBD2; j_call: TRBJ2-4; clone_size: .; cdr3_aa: CASSRGLAGSNIQYF; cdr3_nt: TGTGCCAGCAGCCGGGGACTAGCGGGGTCAAACATTCAGTACTTC
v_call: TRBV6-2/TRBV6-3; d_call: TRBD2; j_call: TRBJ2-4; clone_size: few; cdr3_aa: CASSYRGGFSRAKNIQYF; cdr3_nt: TGTGCCAGCAGTTACAGGGGAGGGTTCTCTCGGGCCAAAAACATTCAGTACTTC
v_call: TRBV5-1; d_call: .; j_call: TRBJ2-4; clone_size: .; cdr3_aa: CASSLVTGTKNIQYF; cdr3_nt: TGCGCCAGCAGCTTGGTAACAGGTACCAAAAACATTCAGTACTTC
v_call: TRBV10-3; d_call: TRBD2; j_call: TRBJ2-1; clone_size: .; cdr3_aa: CAISDHSGVLPSEQFF; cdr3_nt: TGTGCCATCAGTGACCATAGCGGGGTATTACCGTCCGAGCAGTTCTTC
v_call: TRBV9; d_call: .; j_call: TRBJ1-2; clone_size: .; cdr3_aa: CASSVDPPGKRGYTF; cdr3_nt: TGTGCCAGCAGCGTAGATCCCCCAGGGAAAAGGGGCTACACCTTC
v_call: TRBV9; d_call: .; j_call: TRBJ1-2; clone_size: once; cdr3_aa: CASSVGQALGSYGYGYTF; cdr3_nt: TGTGCCAGCAGCGTAGGACAGGCCCTAGGGTCCTATGGATATGGCTACACCTTC
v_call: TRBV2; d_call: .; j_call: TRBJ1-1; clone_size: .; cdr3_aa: CASSEVPRTEAFF; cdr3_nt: TGTGCCAGCAGTGAAGTTCCTAGGACTGAAGCTTTCTTT
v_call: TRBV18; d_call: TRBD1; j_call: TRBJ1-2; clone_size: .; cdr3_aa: CASSLTRQGDYGYTF; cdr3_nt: TGTGCCAGCTCACTTACACGACAGGGGGACTATGGCTACACCTTC
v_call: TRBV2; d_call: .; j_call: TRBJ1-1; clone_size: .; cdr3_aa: CASRDSNTEAFF; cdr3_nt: TGTGCCAGCAGGGACTCGAACACTGAAGCTTTCTTT
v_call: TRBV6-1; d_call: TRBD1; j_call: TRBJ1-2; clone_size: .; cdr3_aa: CASSEAGTGRRTYGYTF; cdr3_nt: TGTGCCAGCAGTGAAGCCGGGACAGGGCGTAGGACCTATGGCTACACCTTC
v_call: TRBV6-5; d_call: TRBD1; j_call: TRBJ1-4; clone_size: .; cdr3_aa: CASSYRTGSGEKLFF; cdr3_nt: TGTGCCAGCAGTTATCGGACAGGCAGCGGGGAAAAACTGTTTTTT
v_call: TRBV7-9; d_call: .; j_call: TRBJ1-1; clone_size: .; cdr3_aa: CASSYAQGKAEAFF; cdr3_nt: TGTGCCAGCAGCTACGCTCAGGGGAAGGCTGAAGCTTTCTTT
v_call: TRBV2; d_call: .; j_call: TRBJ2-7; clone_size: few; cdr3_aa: CASSYRDSYEQYF; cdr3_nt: TGTGCCAGCAGTTACAGGGACTCCTACGAGCAGTACTTC
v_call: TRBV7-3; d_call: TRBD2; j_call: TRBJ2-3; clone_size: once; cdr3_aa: CASGLAGGFGTDTQYF; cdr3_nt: TGTGCCAGCGGACTAGCGGGGGGCTTCGGCACAGATACGCAGTATTTT
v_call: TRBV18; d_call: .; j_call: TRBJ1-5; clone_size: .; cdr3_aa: CASSPRGEYGQPQHF; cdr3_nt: TGTGCCAGCTCACCACGGGGAGAATATGGGCAGCCCCAGCATTTT
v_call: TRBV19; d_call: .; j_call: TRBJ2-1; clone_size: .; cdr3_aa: CASTRPGSPNEQFF; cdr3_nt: TGTGCCAGTACGCGGCCAGGGTCACCCAATGAGCAGTTCTTC
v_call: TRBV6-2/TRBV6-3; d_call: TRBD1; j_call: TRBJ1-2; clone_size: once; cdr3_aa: CASSYAGGAYYGYTF; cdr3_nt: TGTGCCAGCAGTTACGCAGGGGGCGCATACTATGGCTACACCTTC
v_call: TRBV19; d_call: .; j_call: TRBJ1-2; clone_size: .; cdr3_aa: CAANRESGYGYTF; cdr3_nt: TGTGCCGCTAACAGGGAGTCGGGCTATGGCTACACCTTC
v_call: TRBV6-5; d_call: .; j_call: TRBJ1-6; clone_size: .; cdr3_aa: CASRQGNSPLHF; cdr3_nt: TGTGCCAGCAGGCAGGGGAATTCACCCCTCCACTTT
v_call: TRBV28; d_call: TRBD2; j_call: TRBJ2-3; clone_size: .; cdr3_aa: CASSFRLAGLTDTQYF; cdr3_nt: TGTGCCAGCAGTTTCCGACTAGCGGGGCTCACAGATACGCAGTATTTT
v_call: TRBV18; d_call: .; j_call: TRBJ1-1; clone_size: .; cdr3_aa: CASSPLDVNTEAFF; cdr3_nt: TGTGCCAGCTCACCCCTAGACGTAAACACTGAAGCTTTCTTT
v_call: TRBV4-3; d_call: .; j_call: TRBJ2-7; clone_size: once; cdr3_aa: CASSGHLRDEQYF; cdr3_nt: TGCGCCAGCAGTGGACACCTTAGAGACGAGCAGTACTTC
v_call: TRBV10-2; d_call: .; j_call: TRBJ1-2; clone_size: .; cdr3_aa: CATEVAEYGYTF; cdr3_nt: TGCGCCACCGAAGTGGCGGAGTATGGCTACACCTTC
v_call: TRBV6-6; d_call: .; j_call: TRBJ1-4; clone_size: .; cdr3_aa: CASNANNNEKLFF; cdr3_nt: TGTGCCAGCAACGCCAACAACAACGAAAAACTGTTTTTT
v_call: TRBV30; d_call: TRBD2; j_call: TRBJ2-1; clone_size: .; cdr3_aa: CAWSAMTSFSTFF; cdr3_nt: TGTGCCTGGAGTGCGATGACTAGCTTCAGTACGTTCTTC
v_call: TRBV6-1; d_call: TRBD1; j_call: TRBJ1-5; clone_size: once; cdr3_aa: CASSESGGYNQPQHF; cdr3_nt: TGTGCCAGCAGTGAATCAGGGGGCTACAATCAGCCCCAGCATTTT
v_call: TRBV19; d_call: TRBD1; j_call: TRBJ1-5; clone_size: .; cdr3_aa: CASRDRGDQPQHF; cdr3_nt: TGTGCCAGCCGGGACAGGGGCGATCAGCCCCAGCATTTT
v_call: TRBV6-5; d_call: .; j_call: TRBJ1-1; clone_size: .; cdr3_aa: CASFRGNTEAFF; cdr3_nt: TGTGCCAGCTTTAGGGGGAACACTGAAGCTTTCTTT
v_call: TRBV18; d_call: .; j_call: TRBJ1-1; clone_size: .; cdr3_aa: CASSVGVMNTEAFF; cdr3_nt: TGTGCCAGCTCCGTAGGGGTAATGAACACTGAAGCTTTCTTT
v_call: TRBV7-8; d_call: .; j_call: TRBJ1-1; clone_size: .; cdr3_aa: CASSLIGRNTEAFF; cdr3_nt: TGTGCCAGCAGCTTAATAGGGAGGAACACTGAAGCTTTCTTT
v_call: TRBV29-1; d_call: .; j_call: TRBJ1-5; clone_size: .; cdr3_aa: CSVGRGGESNQPQHF; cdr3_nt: TGCAGCGTTGGTAGGGGGGGGGAAAGCAATCAGCCCCAGCATTTT